This T cell receptor beta chain is drawn from a study of T cells in Graves' hyperthyroidism and ophthalmopathy. This clonotype came up a few times. Its matching antigen is unknown. Points from the study as a whole: A model of 13 V-J features distinguished ophthalmopathy from stable hyperthyroidism. The blood repertoire included most of the expanded thyroid clonotypes above 0.001.

It was RNA transcripts that yielded the amplified TCR beta CDR3 regions. Carried out on the TCR CDR3, a first-round RT-PCR used the HTBI primer set. TCRdb re-called the multiplex PCR reads with MiXCR, one entry per CDR3 protein. This table has around 700,000 distinct CDR3 sequences, 18% appearing once. Disease duration under 2 months; hyperthyroidism patients were aged 18 to 65. Using more than 7.5 ml of fresh peripheral blood, PBMCs were prepared. V lost 4 bases and J lost 4, with 14 bases in between. CDR3 size: 14 residues. Germline loops: CDR1 SGHRS, CDR2 YFSETQ. V and J are TRBV5-1 and TRBJ2-5, with D possibly being TRBD1 or TRBD2 (6 bases each). Sequencing input: blood. The sequence came from a woman between 45 and 60 years old with Graves' hyperthyroidism that later progressed to Graves' ophthalmopathy. The CDR3 region has the DNA TGCGCCAGCAGCCGGGGGCAGGGTGCAGAGACCCAGTACTTC. It codes for CASSRGQGAETQYF. The variable domain in full, with the rest retrieved from reference TRBV5-1 and TRBJ2-5, is KAGVTQTPRYLIKTRGQQVTLSCSPISGHRSVSWYQQTPGQGLQFLFEYFSETQRNKGNFPGRFSGRQFSNSRSEMNVSTLELGDSALYLCASSRGQGAETQYFGPGTRLLVL.